This is a list of T cell receptor beta chains from one sample in a study of radiotherapy plus CTLA-4 blockade in lung cancer. Using immunoSEQ multiplex PCR, the repertoire was profiled, and TCRdb retains in-frame clones only, with some absent. The table shows 64,000 or so clones, with approximately 70% occurring only once. Sequenced here: peripheral blood, sampled from a patient treated with radiotherapy plus ipilimumab. These receptors came from a human donor with non-small cell lung cancer whose response to radiotherapy plus ipilimumab could not be evaluated. Each CDR3 is given with its conserved first and last residue. A D gene is named only where the DNA matches it firmly. Some rows mark clone size as missing; the rest say once, few, many or name a class of expanded clone.

D gene,clone size,V gene,J gene,CDR3 protein,CDR3 DNA
TRBD1,-,TRBV7-3,TRBJ1-3,CASSLTGFGGDTIYF,TGTGCCAGCAGCTTGACAGGGTTTGGTGGAGACACCATATATTTT
TRBD1,-,TRBV15,TRBJ1-1,CATQGVLGTEAFF,TGTGCCACTCAGGGGGTATTAGGCACTGAAGCTTTCTTT
TRBD1,-,TRBV7-3,TRBJ1-2,CASSLDGTGVGGYTF,TGTGCCAGCAGCTTAGACGGGACAGGGGTGGGTGGCTACACCTTC
-,few,TRBV5-1,TRBJ1-1,CASSFQMNTEAFF,TGCGCCAGCAGCTTTCAAATGAACACTGAAGCTTTCTTT
TRBD1,-,TRBV2,TRBJ1-5,CASSMGQAGQPQHF,TGTGCCAGCAGCATGGGACAGGCGGGTCAGCCCCAGCATTTT
-,-,TRBV6-6,TRBJ1-1,CASRQVPNTEAFF,TGTGCCAGCAGACAGGTTCCGAACACTGAAGCTTTCTTT
TRBD2,once,TRBV13,TRBJ2-2,CASSLEGLEVTGELFF,TGTGCCAGCAGCTTAGAGGGACTAGAAGTTACCGGGGAGCTGTTTTTT
TRBD2,few,TRBV7-2,TRBJ2-5,CASSPLLANQETQYF,TGTGCCAGCAGCCCCCTACTAGCGAACCAAGAGACCCAGTACTTC
-,-,TRBV18,TRBJ2-7,CASSSELGTYEQYF,TGTGCCAGCTCCTCGGAGCTCGGTACCTACGAGCAGTACTTC
-,-,TRBV28,TRBJ2-5,CASSLSRTGKETQYF,TGTGCCAGCAGTTTATCTCGGACGGGGAAAGAGACCCAGTACTTC
-,-,TRBV18,TRBJ2-5,CASSPSEETQYF,TGTGCCAGCTCACCGAGCGAAGAGACCCAGTACTTC
TRBD1,-,TRBV7-7,TRBJ2-7,CASSRGTGGSYEQYF,TGTGCCAGCAGCCGAGGGACAGGGGGCTCTTACGAGCAGTACTTC
TRBD1,-,TRBV9,TRBJ2-1,CASSPHGTGGVFNEQFF,TGTGCCAGCAGCCCCCACGGGACAGGGGGCGTCTTCAATGAGCAGTTCTTC
TRBD1,-,TRBV30,TRBJ1-6,CAWTRQGGSNSPLHF,TGTGCCTGGACCCGACAGGGCGGGTCTAATTCACCCCTCCACTTT
-,-,TRBV7-9,TRBJ1-1,CASSLGRVGNTEAFF,TGTGCCAGCAGCTTAGGGAGGGTGGGGAACACTGAAGCTTTCTTT
TRBD1,-,TRBV7-2,TRBJ1-3,CASSLGTGHSGNTIYF,TGTGCCAGCAGCTTAGGGACAGGGCACTCTGGAAACACCATATATTTT
TRBD2,-,TRBV7-8,TRBJ2-1,CASSLKPSGRSYNEQFF,TGTGCCAGCAGCTTAAAACCGAGCGGGAGATCATACAATGAGCAGTTCTTC
-,few,TRBV7-2,TRBJ2-7,CASSQEREPSYEQYF,TGTGCCAGCAGCCAAGAACGGGAGCCCTCCTACGAGCAGTACTTC
-,-,TRBV5-6,TRBJ2-3,CASSLISDNRYF,TGTGCCAGCAGCTTAATATCGGACAACAGGTATTTT
-,-,TRBV5-1,TRBJ2-7,CASSLVGGNSYEQYF,TGCGCCAGCAGCTTGGTGGGGGGTAACTCCTACGAGCAGTACTTC
-,few,TRBV7-9,TRBJ1-6,CASSRGGTNSPLHF,TGTGCCAGCAGCCGCGGGGGTACCAATTCACCCCTCCACTTT
TRBD1,few,TRBV10-2,TRBJ2-1,CASTRTGGSYNEQFF,TGCGCCAGCACCAGGACAGGGGGCAGCTACAATGAGCAGTTCTTC
TRBD2,once,TRBV19,TRBJ2-5,CATLGLAGGEETQYF,TGTGCCACCCTGGGACTAGCGGGAGGCGAAGAGACCCAGTACTTC
-,-,TRBV18,TRBJ2-7,CASSPLREDLTYEQYF,TGTGCCAGCTCACCACTGAGGGAGGACTTGACCTACGAGCAGTACTTC
-,-,TRBV5-4,TRBJ2-3,CASSLQGTDTQYF,TGTGCCAGCAGCTTACAGGGCACAGATACGCAGTATTTT
TRBD2,-,TRBV7-2,TRBJ2-7,CASSSGLAGYEQYF,TGTGCCAGCAGCTCGGGACTAGCGGGCTACGAGCAGTACTTC
-,-,TRBV7-9,TRBJ1-4,CASSLQREEREKLFF,TGTGCCAGCAGCTTACAGAGGGAAGAACGTGAAAAACTGTTTTTT
-,once,TRBV9,TRBJ2-1,CASSVARGSYNEQFF,TGTGCCAGCAGCGTAGCAAGGGGTTCCTACAATGAGCAGTTCTTC
TRBD2,-,TRBV19,TRBJ2-7,CASSFLAGGDYEQYF,TGTGCCAGTAGTTTCCTAGCGGGCGGGGACTACGAGCAGTACTTC
-,once,TRBV29-1,TRBJ1-3,CSVVGALGNTIYF,TGCAGCGTTGTGGGGGCGCTTGGAAACACCATATATTTT
TRBD2,-,TRBV14,TRBJ2-7,CASSQALAGFYEQYF,TGTGCCAGCAGCCAAGCACTAGCGGGTTTCTACGAGCAGTACTTC
TRBD1,-,TRBV4-1,TRBJ2-3,CASSSVRGHLGTDTQYF,TGCGCCAGCAGCTCGGTCAGGGGGCATTTGGGCACAGATACGCAGTATTTT
TRBD2,-,TRBV19,TRBJ2-7,CASSAQAGVRYEQYF,TGTGCCAGTAGTGCGCAAGCGGGAGTGCGGTACGAGCAGTACTTC
-,-,TRBV6-5,TRBJ1-1,CASSPPGAIVAFF,TGTGCCAGCAGCCCCCCGGGAGCTATTGTTGCTTTCTTT
TRBD1,-,TRBV25-1,TRBJ1-2,CASSYIGTGPAGYTF,TGTGCCAGCAGCTATATTGGGACAGGGCCGGCTGGCTACACCTTC
TRBD2,many,TRBV4-1,TRBJ2-2,CASSQWGGPGGELFF,TGCGCCAGCAGCCAGTGGGGAGGGCCGGGCGGGGAGCTGTTTTTT
TRBD1,-,TRBV5-1,TRBJ2-7,CASSFEGPPTGSEQYF,TGCGCCAGCAGCTTCGAGGGCCCCCCGACAGGGTCCGAGCAGTACTTC
-,-,TRBV11-3,TRBJ1-1,CASSLEGWGLMNTEAFF,TGTGCCAGCAGCTTAGAGGGGTGGGGACTTATGAACACTGAAGCTTTCTTT
-,-,TRBV10-3,TRBJ2-5,CAISEVEATTFRETQYF,TGTGCCATCAGTGAAGTCGAGGCGACGACGTTCCGAGAGACCCAGTACTTC
-,-,TRBV11-2,TRBJ1-2,CASSPGAGVNYGYTF,TGTGCCAGCAGCCCCGGGGCAGGGGTTAACTATGGCTACACCTTC
-,few,TRBV5-8,TRBJ1-5,CASSLGGTFGMSPRSQPQHF,TGTGCCAGCAGCTTGGGCGGGACTTTCGGGATGAGCCCGAGGAGCCAGCCCCAGCATTTT
-,-,TRBV27,TRBJ1-1,CASSYRVGTEAFF,TGTGCCAGCAGTTACAGGGTTGGCACTGAAGCTTTCTTT
-,many,TRBV15,TRBJ1-5,CATSRALDRVGQPQHF,TGTGCCACCAGCAGAGCTCTGGACAGAGTAGGTCAGCCCCAGCATTTT
TRBD2,-,TRBV7-2,TRBJ2-3,CASSSTGSLAGVTQYF,TGTGCCAGCAGCTCGACAGGGTCACTAGCGGGAGTCACGCAGTATTTT
TRBD1,-,TRBV30,TRBJ2-7,CAWRGTGRFYEQYF,TGTGCCTGGAGGGGGACAGGAAGGTTCTACGAGCAGTACTTC
-,-,TRBV28,TRBJ2-4,CASSYPGSIIQYF,TGTGCCAGCAGTTACCCAGGGTCTATCATTCAGTACTTC
-,few,TRBV28,TRBJ2-7,CASSFPTSYEQYF,TGTGCCAGCAGTTTTCCTACTAGCTACGAGCAGTACTTC
-,-,TRBV6-5,TRBJ1-3,CASSSKQGSGNTIYF,TGTGCCAGCAGCTCTAAACAGGGATCTGGAAACACCATATATTTT
-,-,TRBV7-2,TRBJ2-7,CASSLAEGVGTYEQYF,TGTGCCAGCAGCTTAGCGGAAGGGGTCGGTACCTACGAGCAGTACTTC
-,-,TRBV19,TRBJ2-7,CAIPTGIYYEQYF,TGTGCCATTCCGACCGGGATCTACTACGAGCAGTACTTC
-,-,TRBV5-4,TRBJ2-3,CASSFLASDTQYF,TGTGCCAGCAGCTTCTTAGCCTCAGATACGCAGTATTTT
TRBD2,once,TRBV4-3,TRBJ2-7,CASSQETAGAYEQYF,TGCGCCAGCAGCCAAGAAACAGCGGGGGCCTACGAGCAGTACTTC
-,-,TRBV18,TRBJ2-7,CASSPPARSFYEQYF,TGTGCCAGCTCACCACCGGCCAGGTCCTTCTACGAGCAGTACTTC
-,few,TRBV7-3,TRBJ1-2,CASSLLGGNGGYTF,TGTGCCAGCAGCCTCCTCGGGGGGAATGGGGGCTACACCTTC